This TCR beta chain appears in the sequencing data of a study of T cells in Graves' hyperthyroidism and ophthalmopathy (dated by TCRdb to between 2019 and 2020). Turning to the overall study: Peripheral blood samples were taken at initial diagnosis, before any treatment was given. Following sampling, methimazole starting at 30 mg daily was given to hyperthyroidism patients, and high-dose intravenous methylprednisolone was given to ophthalmopathy patients. In several Graves' hyperthyroidism patients, the study also compared T-cell repertoires from thyroid tissue with T-cell repertoires from blood. A discovery cohort of about 95 patients, 43 with Graves' ophthalmopathy and approximately 57 with stable Graves' hyperthyroidism, was used to find distinguishing TCR V-J signatures. According to the paper, TCR Vbeta CDR3 sequencing was carried out on roughly 130 peripheral blood samples, which came from about 45 ophthalmopathy, 75 to 80 hyperthyroidism and about 17 progressor patients. An independent validation cohort of under 20 hyperthyroidism patients and some 15 patients who later progressed to ophthalmopathy tested prospective prediction of ophthalmopathy. The roughly 91 discovery patients were randomly divided into training and test sets at a 7:3 ratio. Results and caveats for the whole study, not just this receptor: In validation, progression to ophthalmopathy was predicted by the model with roughly 71% sensitivity and nearly 75% specificity, a median of approximately 6.5 months before onset. Blood samples also contained most of the expanded thyroid clonotypes (frequency above 0.001), which suggests that blood repertoires may reflect thyroid immune responses. A model built on a 13 V-J signature distinguished ophthalmopathy from stable hyperthyroidism, reaching over 85% sensitivity and approximately 83% specificity in cross-validation and 80%/75% in testing. Sample size was not statistically predetermined, and blinding of investigators to group allocation was not performed.

A patient counted as having stable Graves' hyperthyroidism if no progression to ophthalmopathy occurred over 18 months of follow-up. Hyperthyroidism patients were newly diagnosed, with disease duration under 2 months, and aged 18 to 65 years. The study excluded patients with uncontrolled infections, other autoimmune diseases, pregnancy or lactation. Clinical symptoms, serum thyroxine and TRAb, thyroid ultrasound, and orbital computed tomography formed the basis for the diagnoses. PBMCs were isolated from 7.5 to 10 ml of fresh peripheral blood by Ficoll-Paque density gradient centrifugation. Total RNA was extracted with Trizol reagent, and quality was checked on an Agilent 2100 Bioanalyzer. The TCR beta CDR3 regions were amplified from the RNA transcripts. The first round of RT-PCR for the TCR CDR3 was performed with the HTBI primer set and the Qiagen OneStep RT-PCR kit. Libraries were constructed in a second round of multiplex PCR, after which size selection and purification were performed. Paired-end sequencing of the libraries was performed with 100 bp reads on an Illumina HiSeq2000. The study's processing was this. SOAPnuke was used to process the raw data, throwing out any read that contained adapters or uncalled bases, had a mean Phred below 15, or lacked an exact constant-primer or identifier match. COPE v1.2.5 was used to merge the high-quality paired reads, and each unique nucleotide sequence was defined as a clonotype. MiTCR v1.1 was used to align clonotypes to the IMGT TRBV, TRBD and TRBJ reference segments. The analysis included only V-J combinations with a frequency above 0.0001, which together covered roughly 99% of the repertoires. The TCS score was defined as the ratio of F50 (clonal expansion) to E x V (chaos), calculated using BLOSUM62-based TCRdist between CDR3 peptides within each V-J. Welch's t-statistics and random forest reduced 450 to 600 V-J features to 10 to 15, which were used in a naive Bayes classifier (R e1071). TCRdb cleaned the public reads at Q25 with fastp, built clones with MiXCR and kept in-frame beta chains. All rows with the same CDR3 protein become a single entry with the most common DNA and genes. The V and J calls were not made by the authors but by TCRdb's processing. The sample records about 420,000 distinct CDR3 sequences, about 15% of which are singletons. Of the sample, roughly 13% is held by the ten largest clones.

Via the germline V gene, CDR1 is MDHEN and CDR2 SYDVKM. V lost 5 bases and J lost 4 bases; the stretch between them is 18 bases long. From the cysteine up to the phenylalanine, the CDR3 has a length of 16 residues. The CDR3 DNA has 48 bases and is translated from base 1. This clonotype came up many times. Its antigen remains undetermined. No base quality information exists; no much larger clone differs at one position. The chain links TRBV28 with TRBJ2-1; perhaps TRBD2 is the D gene, with 5 bases matching. Sequencing input: blood. The sequence was obtained from a woman between 18 and 30 years old with Graves' hyperthyroidism. The nucleotide sequence reads TGTGCCAGCAGTAAGGACTTCTCCACATCATACAATGAGCAGTTCTTC. Its protein is CASSKDFSTSYNEQFF.